The TCR beta chain under discussion was sequenced for a study of blood T cell repertoires in COVID-19. Overall study context: The United States, Italy and Spain were the sources of the acute and convalescent COVID-19 samples. T cells, B-cell-depleted T cells, or PBMCs provided the cDNA or gDNA that served as material.

Authors' methods: Amplifying reference gene primers gave estimates of nucleated cell counts. TCRdb keeps only in-frame clones here, not all; method: immunoSEQ multiplex PCR. V and J calls and clone size come straight from that table; D and trimming were deduced from the DNA. The repertoire holds around 270,000 clones, with 84% as singletons. Sequenced: peripheral blood. The receptor comes from a woman in her 40s who had recovered from COVID-19.

CDR3 DNA sequence: TGTGCCAGCAGTCACGACAGTTATGGCTACACCTTC. Residues: CASSHDSYGYTF. The chain uses TRBV28 and TRBJ1-2, with a tentative D call TRBD1 (5 bases). The germline gives CDR1 MDHEN, CDR2 SYDVKM. The CDR3 runs 12 residues. Trimming removed 5 bases at V and 5 bases at J, with 9 bases between.